This passage covers 6 T cell receptor beta chains from one sample sequenced in a study of blood T cells in healthy people across ages. Through a sample-barcoded 5' primer and a J-beta primer mix, a second PCR was run for about 7 to 12 cycles. TCRdb independently ran MiXCR on the 5' RACE reads; one entry per CDR3 protein. Found here are some 640,000 distinct CDR3 sequences, roughly 30% of them singletons; the top ten hold around 16%. Sequencing was done on a sample of blood. Every receptor here comes from a woman aged 80 or over in good health.

Only a few counts were recorded for this clonotype. This CDR3 is CASSQDRAVANTEAFF. CDR3 nucleotide sequence: TGCGCCAGCAGCCAAGATCGAGCGGTGGCCAACACTGAAGCTTTCTTT. This rearrangement joins TRBV4-1 to TRBJ1-1; no firm D call. There are 16 residues in the CDR3. V shed 0 bases and J shed 2 bases, with 13 bases lying between them. From germline, CDR1 is MGHRA and CDR2 YSYEKL.

This clonotype has a count of ten or more. The rearrangement uses TRBV6-5 and TRBJ1-1; D call uncertain. Deletions cut 2 bases from V and 1 base from J, with 5 bases between. The germline V gene has CDR1 MNHEY and CDR2 SVGAGI. The CDR3 loop spans 13 amino acids. The CDR3 sequence: CASSYSANTEAFF. In nucleotides, the CDR3 is TGTGCCAGCAGTTACAGCGCGAACACTGAAGCTTTCTTT.

Ten or more counts support this clonotype. The CDR3, as DNA: TGTGCCAGCAGCCAAGATCGGCAGGGACTCGCCGAATACGAGCAGTACTTC. It is translated as CASSQDRQGLAEYEQYF. The chain has TRBV3-1 and TRBJ2-7; D is possibly TRBD2 (6 bases). Germline assignment: CDR1 LGHDT and CDR2 YNNKEL (reference sequence). CDR3 length: 17 amino acids. V lost 0 bases to trimming and J lost 4 bases, with 19 bases between them.

Ten or more counts support this clonotype. The rearrangement joins TRBV5-1 to TRBJ2-3, with D unresolved. Germline V lookup: CDR1 SGHRS, CDR2 YFSETQ. The CDR3 loop spans 13 amino acids. V lost 2 bases to trimming and J lost 2 bases, with 6 bases between them. The DNA for the CDR3 is TGCGCCAGCAGCTTCCTTCTCACAGATACGCAGTATTTT. Protein sequence: CASSFLLTDTQYF.

The chain recombines TRBV4-2 with TRBJ1-3, with a tentative D call TRBD1 (6 bases). The CDR3 contains 15 residues. V was clipped by 0 bases and J by 2 bases, with 8 bases between them. Germline V gene data show CDR1 as LGHNA and CDR2 as YNFKEQ. The CDR3, as DNA: TGTGCCAGCAGCCAAGATAACAGGGCTGGAAACACCATATATTTT. It yields the protein CASSQDNRAGNTIYF.

This clonotype was observed a few times. The junction departs from the called germline gene at one end, perhaps through a read error. V gene TRBV7-2 combines with J gene TRBJ2-3; tentatively, D is TRBD2 (5 bases). Germline lookup yields CDR1 SGHTA and CDR2 FQGNSA. The CDR3 spans 15 residues. The DNA of the CDR3 is TGTGCCAGCGGCTTATTAGCGTCTGGCACAGATACGCAGTATTTT. This encodes CASGLLASGTDTQYF.